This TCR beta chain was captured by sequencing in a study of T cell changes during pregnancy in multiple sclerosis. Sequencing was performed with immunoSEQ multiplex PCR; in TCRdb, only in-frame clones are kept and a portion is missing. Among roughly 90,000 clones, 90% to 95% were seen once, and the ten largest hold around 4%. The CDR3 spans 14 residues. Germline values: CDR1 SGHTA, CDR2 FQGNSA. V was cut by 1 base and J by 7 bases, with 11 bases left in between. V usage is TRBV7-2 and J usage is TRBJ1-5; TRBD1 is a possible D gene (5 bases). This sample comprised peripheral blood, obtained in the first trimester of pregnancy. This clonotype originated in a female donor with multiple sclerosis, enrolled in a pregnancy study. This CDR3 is CASSLGGVGQPQHF. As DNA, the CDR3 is TGTGCCAGCAGCTTAGGGGGGGTTGGACAGCCCCAGCATTTT. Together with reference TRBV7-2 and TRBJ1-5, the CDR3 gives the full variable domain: GAGVSQSPSNKVTEKGKDVELRCDPISGHTALYWYRQSLGQGLEFLIYFQGNSAPDKSGLPSDRFSAERTGGSVSTLTIQRTQQEDSAVYLCASSLGGVGQPQHFGDGTRLSIL.